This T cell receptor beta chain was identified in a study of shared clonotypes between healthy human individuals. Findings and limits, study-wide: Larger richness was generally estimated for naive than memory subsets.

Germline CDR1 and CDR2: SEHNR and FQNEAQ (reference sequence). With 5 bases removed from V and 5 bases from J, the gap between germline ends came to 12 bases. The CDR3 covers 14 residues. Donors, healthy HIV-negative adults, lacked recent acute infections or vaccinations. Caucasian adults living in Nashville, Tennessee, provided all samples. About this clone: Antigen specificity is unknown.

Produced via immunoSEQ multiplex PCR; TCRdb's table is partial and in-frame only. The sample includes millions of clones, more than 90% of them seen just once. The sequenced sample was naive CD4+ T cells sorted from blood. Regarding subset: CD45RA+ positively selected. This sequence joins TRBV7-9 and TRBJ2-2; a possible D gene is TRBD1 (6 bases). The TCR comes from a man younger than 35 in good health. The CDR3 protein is CASSNRDTTGELFF. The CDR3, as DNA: TGTGCCAGCAGCAACCGGGACACAACCGGGGAGCTGTTTTTT.